A single sample gave rise to the 25 T cell receptor beta chains below, sequenced in a study of blood T cell repertoires in COVID-19 (dated by TCRdb to 2018 to 2021). Library creation used the immunoSEQ multiplex PCR assay. Held by TCRdb, this immuneACCESS table contains in-frame sequences only and omits some clones. Under half of the omission traces to an unresolved V gene where checked; the cause of the rest is unknown. Present in this sample are 210,000 or so clones, over 75% of which were seen just once. The ten largest clones capture roughly 5% of the sample. The sequenced sample consisted of peripheral blood. Receptor source: a human donor in a cohort sampled during active COVID-19.

The chain has TRBV25-1 and TRBJ2-7; D might be TRBD2 (6 bases). Trimming took off 0 bases at V and 2 bases at J, with 8 bases between the two ends. Per the germline V gene, CDR1 is MGHDK and CDR2 is SYGVNS. This CDR3 has 14 residues. CDR3 amino acids: CASSEYGRAYEQYF. CDR3 sequence (DNA): TGTGCCAGCAGTGAATACGGGAGAGCCTACGAGCAGTACTTC.

The V and J genes are TRBV19 and TRBJ2-6, with TRBD1 matching 8 bases. There are 15 residues in the CDR3. V dropped 6 bases and J dropped 4; count of bases not matched to a gene: 5. Germline assignment: CDR1 LNHDA and CDR2 SQIVND (reference sequence). The CDR3: CASSRTGSGANVLTF. CDR3 DNA sequence: TGTGCCAGTAGCAGGACAGGGTCCGGGGCCAACGTCCTGACTTTC.

This clone was seen a few times. The J gene is TRBJ1-4, the V gene TRBV5-4, with D possibly TRBD1 on 6 matching bases. The length of the CDR3 is 13 residues. The germline CDR1 and CDR2 sequences are SGHNT and YYREEE (reference sequence). V dropped 4 bases and J dropped 6 bases, with 10 bases sitting between them. CDR3 loop: CASSDRTDEKLFF. The DNA for the CDR3 is TGTGCCAGCAGCGACAGGACTGATGAAAAACTGTTTTTT.

The chain couples TRBV19 to TRBJ2-1, with TRBD2 matching over 7 bases. The ends lost 6 bases at V and 0 bases at J; junction bases unmatched: 5. Germline CDR1 LNHDA, CDR2 SQIVND (reference sequence). This CDR3 comprises 15 residues. This CDR3 reads CASSLAVGSYNEQFF. CDR3 DNA: TGTGCCAGTAGCCTAGCGGTAGGCTCCTACAATGAGCAGTTCTTC.

The rearrangement joins TRBV6-5 to TRBJ2-1; 8 bases map to TRBD2. In germline, CDR1 is MNHEY, CDR2 SVGAGI. J lost 0 bases, V lost 5 bases, and 3 bases had no gene match. This CDR3 spans 15 amino acids. CDR3 nucleotides: TGTGCCAGCAGTCAACTAGCGGTCTCCTACAATGAGCAGTTCTTC. Translated, it gives CASSQLAVSYNEQFF.

The chain recombines TRBV29-1 with TRBJ1-4; no firm D call. CDR3 size: 14 residues. Germline lookup yields CDR1 SQVTM and CDR2 ANQGSEA. The ends were cut back, 4 bases at V and 5 bases at J, with 14 bases in the middle. Here the CDR3 reads CSVGRPSSNEKLFF. CDR3 DNA sequence: TGCAGCGTTGGCCGACCTAGTTCGAATGAAAAACTGTTTTTT.

This clone was observed once. This chain joins TRBV5-5 and TRBJ1-1; D uncertain. V lost 5 bases to trimming and J lost 1 base, with 15 bases between them. The CDR3 is made up of 15 amino acids. Germline V gene sequence: CDR1 SGHKS, CDR2 YYEKEE (reference sequence). The CDR3 nucleotides read TGTGCCAGCAGGCGATATATGCGGGAGAACACTGAAGCTTTCTTT. Protein: CASRRYMRENTEAFF.

This clone was seen many times. The V gene is TRBV4-2, the J gene TRBJ2-1; 7 nucleotides agree with TRBD2. The CDR3 runs 16 residues. Trimming removed 0 bases from V and 4 bases from J; junction bases left unmatched: 6. Per germline, CDR1 LGHNA and CDR2 YNFKEQ. The chain's CDR3 is CASSQEETSPYNEQFF. CDR3 bases: TGTGCCAGCAGCCAAGAAGAGACTAGCCCATACAATGAGCAGTTCTTC.

The J gene is TRBJ1-2, the V gene TRBV21-1. TRBV21-1 constitutes a pseudogene. CDR3 size: 14 residues. The CDR3 nucleotides are TGTGCCAGCAGCAAAGAGGCGGGGAACTATGGCTACACCTTC. Its protein product is CASSKEAGNYGYTF.

This rearrangement joins TRBV5-1 to TRBJ1-5; 7 bases line up with TRBD1. From germline, CDR1 is SGHRS and CDR2 YFSETQ. Trimming took 4 bases from V and 4 from J; bases not matched to a gene: 2. CDR3 size: 13 residues. CDR3 bases: TGCGCCAGCAGCGTGGACAGGAATCAGCCCCAGCATTTT. Its protein product is CASSVDRNQPQHF.

V gene TRBV28 combines with J gene TRBJ2-7; D perhaps matches TRBD2 (6 bases). Germline values: CDR1 MDHEN, CDR2 SYDVKM. Trimming pared 3 bases from V and 0 bases from J, leaving 9 bases between. CDR3 length: 14 amino acids. The CDR3 nucleotides are TGTGCCAGCAGTTTGGGCGGGGTCTCCTACGAGCAGTACTTC. This translates into CASSLGGVSYEQYF. Filled out from reference TRBV28 and TRBJ2-7, the complete variable domain reads DVKVTQSSRYLVKRTGEKVFLECVQDMDHENMFWYRQDPGLGLRLIYFSYDVKMKEKGDIPEGYSVSREKKERFSLILESASTNQTSMYLCASSLGGVSYEQYFGPGTRLTVT.

This chain links TRBV27 with TRBJ2-1, with D tentatively TRBD2 (6 bases). Germline CDR1 MNHEY, CDR2 SMNVEV (reference sequence). The CDR3 runs 13 residues. The ends were cut back, 6 bases at V and 7 bases at J, with 13 bases in the middle. The CDR3 coding sequence is TGTGCCAGCAGAAAACTAGCTGAGAATGAGCAGTTCTTC. It translates to CASRKLAENEQFF.

Here the CDR3 DNA reads TGTGCCAGTAGTATAGTACGGGACAGGGGCTACGAGCAGTACTTC. Translation: CASSIVRDRGYEQYF. V and J are TRBV19 and TRBJ2-7, with TRBD1 matching 10 bases. Germline V CDR1 and CDR2: LNHDA, SQIVND (reference sequence). The CDR3 loop spans 15 amino acids. V trimming: 1 base; J trimming: 3 bases; junction bases outside the gene matches: 3.

The V and J genes are TRBV5-1 and TRBJ2-3, with TRBD1 matching over 12 bases. This CDR3 is 16 amino acids long. Germline V gives CDR1 SGHRS, CDR2 YFSETQ. Trimming took 3 bases from V and 4 from J; bases not matched to a gene: 6. The DNA of the CDR3 is TGCGCCAGCAGCTCCGGGGACAGGGGGCGTTCAGATACGCAGTATTTT. Translating gives CASSSGDRGRSDTQYF.

The rearrangement links TRBV3-1 (or the pseudogene TRBV3-2) to TRBJ2-5, with TRBD2 identical over 7 bases. From germline, CDR1 is LGHDT and CDR2 YNNKEL (reference sequence). The length of the CDR3 is 15 residues. Trimming at V came to 3 bases and at J to 4 bases, leaving 8 bases not matched to a gene. Here the CDR3 reads CASSHSGLVVETQYF. The CDR3 nucleotides are TGTGCCAGCAGCCATTCAGGACTAGTGGTAGAGACCCAGTACTTC.

This chain links TRBV5-1 with TRBJ2-4, with 8 bases identical to TRBD1. The length of the CDR3 is 14 residues. The germline V gene has CDR1 SGHRS and CDR2 YFSETQ. Germline trimming cut 1 base from V and 5 bases from J; bases unmatched to any gene: 2. The CDR3 is CASSLWGQENIQYF. As DNA, the CDR3 is TGCGCCAGCAGCTTGTGGGGACAGGAAAACATTCAGTACTTC.

The chain joins TRBV28 to TRBJ2-3, with TRBD1 identical over 10 bases. After removal of 4 bases from V and 3 bases from J, the junction contained 4 bases not matched to a gene. The germline CDR1 and CDR2 sequences are MDHEN and SYDVKM. The CDR3 is 15 amino acids. CDR3 protein: CASSSGQGVTDTQYF. In DNA, the CDR3 is TGTGCCAGCAGTTCCGGACAGGGGGTAACAGATACGCAGTATTTT.

V usage is TRBV7-3 and J usage is TRBJ1-4; TRBD1 might be the D (6 bases). The CDR3 consists of 14 residues. The germline V gene encodes CDR1 SGHTA and CDR2 FQGTGA. V was cut by 5 bases and J by 8 bases, with 15 bases left in between. The CDR3 DNA sequence: TGTGCCAGCAGCCCTACAGGGAATGGCGAAAAACTGTTTTTT. Amino acids: CASSPTGNGEKLFF.

The rearrangement links TRBV28 to TRBJ2-7; 7 nucleotides align to TRBD2. The CDR3 contains 14 residues. Trimming removed 7 bases from V and 4 bases from J; junction bases left unmatched: 10. From germline, CDR1 is MDHEN and CDR2 SYDVKM. This CDR3 reads CASTLAVRRYEQYF. CDR3 bases: TGTGCCAGCACCCTAGCGGTTCGGAGATACGAGCAGTACTTC.

The V call is TRBV7-2, the J call TRBJ2-1, with a possible D match to TRBD1 (5 bases). The CDR3 sequence is 12 residues long. Germline CDR1 is SGHTA and CDR2 is FQGNSA. The V and J ends lost 5 bases and 6 bases respectively, with 8 bases between them. CDR3 loop: CASSPDSNEQFF. Written as DNA, the CDR3 is TGTGCCAGCAGCCCCGACAGCAATGAGCAGTTCTTC.

The rearrangement uses TRBV9 and TRBJ1-2, with D unclear. The CDR3 is made up of 14 amino acids. Germline CDR1 is SGDLS and CDR2 is YYNGEE. Trimming took 4 bases from V and 3 from J, leaving 13 bases between them. CDR3 coding DNA: TGTGCCAGCAGCACCCCGGAGAGGGACTATGGCTACACCTTC. This codes for CASSTPERDYGYTF.

This clone has just one count. The gene calls are TRBV11-1 and TRBJ1-1; D is ambiguous. CDR1 and CDR2 from the germline V gene are SGHAT and FQDESV (reference sequence). The length of the CDR3 is 13 residues. The V end lost 0 bases, the J end lost 1 base, and 3 bases lay between the germline ends. The DNA for the CDR3 is TGTGCCAGCAGCTTAGCGGCGAACACTGAAGCTTTCTTT. Protein sequence: CASSLAANTEAFF.

The rearrangement links TRBV7-2 to TRBJ2-4; 10 bases fit TRBD2. The germline CDR1 and CDR2 sequences are SGHTA and FQGNSA. V trimming: 1 base; J trimming: 0 bases; junction bases outside the gene matches: 9. The CDR3 spans 19 residues. The CDR3 bases are TGTGCCAGCAGCTTAGTTCCCCTAGCGGGAGAAGTAGCCAAAAACATTCAGTACTTC. The encoded protein is CASSLVPLAGEVAKNIQYF.

The chain uses TRBV5-1 and TRBJ1-3; no reliable D call. There are 17 residues in the CDR3. V lost 5 bases and J lost 0, with 18 bases in between. CDR1 SGHRS and CDR2 YFSETQ come from the germline V gene. CDR3 bases: TGCGCCAGCAGGGTTGAATTGGGCAGCCACTCTGGAAACACCATATATTTT. Amino acid sequence: CASRVELGSHSGNTIYF. Combining the CDR3 with reference TRBV5-1 and TRBJ1-3 gives the whole variable domain KAGVTQTPRYLIKTRGQQVTLSCSPISGHRSVSWYQQTPGQGLQFLFEYFSETQRNKGNFPGRFSGRQFSNSRSEMNVSTLELGDSALYLCASRVELGSHSGNTIYFGEGSWLTVV.

V usage is TRBV30 and J usage is TRBJ2-2; 9 bases are shared with TRBD2. This CDR3 has 17 amino acids. Germline V lookup: CDR1 GTSNPN, CDR2 SVGIG (reference sequence). After removal of 3 bases from V and 0 bases from J, the junction contained 8 bases not matched to a gene. The CDR3 DNA reads TGTGCCTGGAGATCAATAGCGGGGGCCCCGAACACCGGGGAGCTGTTTTTT. Amino acids: CAWRSIAGAPNTGELFF.